The 29 T cell receptor beta chains given below trace back to one sample, sequenced in a study of T cell responses to AZD1222 COVID-19 vaccine (dated by TCRdb to 2020 to 2023). Reading the label with the study, this specimen's time point is: baseline before first vaccination. The library was produced with the immunoSEQ multiplex PCR assay. The table was pulled from immuneACCESS by TCRdb, which kept in-frame rearrangements only. Such tables lose some clones; where checked, under half of the loss comes from unresolved V genes, and the rest has no known cause. The sample table records approximately 82,000 clones; 90% to 95% of these occur just once. The top ten hold around 4.9% of the sample. The starting material was peripheral blood, obtained on day 0 of AZD1222 vaccination. The receptors shown here come from an adult in good health.

The chain's CDR3 is CASSQGLIRGRGSGNTIYF. The CDR3 nucleotides read TGTGCCAGCAGCCAAGGCCTAATCAGGGGAAGGGGCTCTGGAAACACCATATATTTT. The chain couples TRBV4-2 to TRBJ1-3; perhaps TRBD1 as D (6 bases). CDR3 length: 19 amino acids. V lost 1 base and J lost 0, with 19 bases in between. CDR1 and CDR2 (germline): LGHNA, YNFKEQ.

The count of this clone is one. The chain uses TRBV7-2 and TRBJ1-6; D unresolved. CDR1 SGHTA and CDR2 FQGNSA come from the germline V gene. The CDR3 sequence is 13 residues long. Between the trimmed V and J ends, which lost 1 base and 9 bases, there was a span of 7 bases. CDR3 amino acids: CASSLDNRSPLHF. The CDR3 bases are TGTGCCAGCAGCTTAGATAACCGTTCACCCCTCCACTTT. Filled out from reference TRBV7-2 and TRBJ1-6, the complete variable domain reads GAGVSQSPSNKVTEKGKDVELRCDPISGHTALYWYRQSLGQGLEFLIYFQGNSAPDKSGLPSDRFSAERTGGSVSTLTIQRTQQEDSAVYLCASSLDNRSPLHFGNGTRLTVT.

The chain combines TRBV12-3 or TRBV12-4 with TRBJ2-5; D is uncertain. The CDR3 totals 13 residues. V shed 2 bases and J shed 7 bases, with 11 bases lying between them. The CDR3 DNA follows: TGTGCCAGCAGTTTAATTACCAAAGGGACCCAGTACTTC. The encoded protein is CASSLITKGTQYF.

V and J are TRBV5-4 and TRBJ2-3; TRBD2 aligns across 8 bases. The CDR3 length is 16 residues. Germline assignment: CDR1 SGHNT and CDR2 YYREEE (reference sequence). V was clipped by 0 bases and J by 2 bases; unmatched bases: 5. The CDR3 spells CASSLGIAGTTDTQYF. CDR3 coding DNA: TGTGCCAGCAGCTTGGGAATAGCGGGGACCACAGATACGCAGTATTTT.

The chain recombines TRBV19 with TRBJ1-1, with D hard to call. Germline-derived CDR1 and CDR2 are LNHDA and SQIVND (reference sequence). V dropped 0 bases and J dropped 1 base, with 9 bases sitting between them. The CDR3 spans 15 residues. This CDR3 is CASSIDVSGNTEAFF. For the CDR3, the DNA is TGTGCCAGTAGTATAGATGTGTCCGGGAACACTGAAGCTTTCTTT.

V and J are TRBV19 and TRBJ1-1; D ambiguous. Trimming pared 2 bases from V and 2 bases from J, leaving 12 bases between. The CDR3 is made up of 15 amino acids. In germline, CDR1 is LNHDA, CDR2 SQIVND (reference sequence). The DNA for the CDR3 is TGTGCCAGTAGTATACTTCGAGGGAGTAACACTGAAGCTTTCTTT. Translating gives CASSILRGSNTEAFF.

The chain has TRBV5-1 and TRBJ2-3; TRBD2 agrees at 8 bases. Trimming took 0 bases from V and 2 from J; bases not matched to a gene: 8. This CDR3 is 17 amino acids long. Germline-derived CDR1 and CDR2 are SGHRS and YFSETQ. CDR3 coding DNA: TGCGCCAGCAGCTTGGGGGCCCTTAGCGGGGCCACAGATACGCAGTATTTT. It translates to CASSLGALSGATDTQYF.

In DNA form, the CDR3 reads TGTGCCAGCAGCCGAGTGGGGGGGAACACTGAAGCTTTCTTT. It specifies CASSRVGGNTEAFF. The chain joins TRBV3-1 (or the pseudogene TRBV3-2) to TRBJ1-1, with a tentative D call TRBD1 (5 bases). Germline V gene data show CDR1 as LGHDT and CDR2 as YNNKEL (reference sequence). Trimming pared 4 bases from V and 1 base from J, leaving 10 bases between. This CDR3 contains 14 residues.

CDR3 amino acids: CAWSGAAYEQYF. The DNA for the CDR3 is TGTGCCTGGAGTGGGGCGGCGTACGAGCAGTACTTC. This chain connects TRBV30 to TRBJ2-7; unclear D gene. CDR3 length: 12 residues. V shed 1 base and J shed 4 bases, with 8 bases lying between them. Germline loops: CDR1 GTSNPN, CDR2 SVGIG (reference sequence).

This chain uses TRBV7-3 with TRBJ2-3, with D maybe TRBD1 (5 bases). V lost 0 bases to trimming and J lost 2 bases, with 9 bases between them. The CDR3 runs 15 residues. Germline CDR1 reads SGHTA; CDR2 reads FQGTGA. This chain's CDR3 is CASSLTPGPTDTQYF. In nucleotides, the CDR3 is TGTGCCAGCAGCTTAACCCCAGGGCCCACAGATACGCAGTATTTT. Combining the CDR3 with reference TRBV7-3 and TRBJ2-3 gives the whole variable domain GAGVSQTPSNKVTEKGKYVELRCDPISGHTALYWYRQSLGQGPEFLIYFQGTGAADDSGLPNDRFFAVRPEGSVSTLKIQRTERGDSAVYLCASSLTPGPTDTQYFGPGTRLTVL.

The V call is TRBV10-3, the J call TRBJ1-6; D not resolved. Germline CDR1 is ENHRY and CDR2 is SYGVKD. The CDR3 has 17 residues. The germline V and J ends were trimmed by 2 bases and 0 bases, with 11 bases remaining between them. CDR3 coding DNA: TGTGCCATCAGTGAGAAGTCCCAAAGCTCCTATAATTCACCCCTCCACTTT. Protein sequence: CAISEKSQSSYNSPLHF.

This clone was seen more than once but under ten times. V gene TRBV19 combines with J gene TRBJ2-7, with a tentative D call TRBD2 (5 bases). This CDR3 has 13 amino acids. V was shortened by 5 bases and J by 3 bases, with 11 bases between the two germline ends. Germline CDR1 is LNHDA and CDR2 is SQIVND (reference sequence). The DNA for the CDR3 is TGTGCCAGTAGTTCCGGGGATGTCTACGAGCAGTACTTC. Translated: CASSSGDVYEQYF.

This clone was picked up one time. The chain joins TRBV12-3 or TRBV12-4 to TRBJ1-2; no definite D call. The CDR3 has 12 amino acids. The V end lost 1 base, the J end lost 12 bases, and 12 bases lay between the germline ends. CDR3 DNA: TGTGCCAGCAGTTTAGTAGTGCAACCTGACACCTTC. Translation gives CASSLVVQPDTF.

This chain joins TRBV15 and TRBJ1-1; D unclear. Germline CDR1 is LNHNV and CDR2 is YYDKDF (reference sequence). This CDR3 region has 16 residues. Trimming took off 1 base at V and 2 bases at J, with 14 bases between the two ends. The CDR3 is CATSRGLTEGNTEAFF. The CDR3 DNA sequence: TGTGCCACCAGCAGAGGGCTAACAGAGGGAAACACTGAAGCTTTCTTT.

This sequence joins TRBV9 and TRBJ2-1; tentatively, D is TRBD1 or TRBD2 (5 bases each). The V gene lost 4 bases and the J gene lost 7 bases, with 21 bases spanning the gap. The CDR3 covers 16 residues. CDR1 SGDLS and CDR2 YYNGEE come from the germline V gene. The chain's CDR3 is CASSRSPSKGLNEQFF. The CDR3, as DNA: TGTGCCAGCAGCCGGAGCCCTAGCAAGGGGTTGAATGAGCAGTTCTTC.

The chain is built from TRBV5-6 and TRBJ2-1; D gene uncertain. V was cut by 1 base and J by 3 bases, with 8 bases left in between. Germline assignment: CDR1 SGHDT and CDR2 YYEEEE. The CDR3 totals 14 residues. CDR3 bases: TGTGCCAGCAGCTTGCTCCAGTTCTACAATGAGCAGTTCTTC. It specifies CASSLLQFYNEQFF.

The chain has TRBV7-9 and TRBJ2-7; 8 nucleotides match TRBD1. V lost 0 bases and J lost 4; bases outside the gene matches: 11. The CDR3 runs to 17 residues. Germline loops: CDR1 SEHNR, CDR2 FQNEAQ (reference sequence). CDR3 region: CASSLATLRTGNYEQYF. The CDR3 DNA sequence: TGTGCCAGCAGCTTAGCTACTCTAAGGACAGGGAATTACGAGCAGTACTTC.

J is TRBJ2-5 and V is TRBV10-3, with TRBD2 matching 13 bases. The ends lost 6 bases at V and 5 bases at J; junction bases unmatched: 9. The CDR3 spans 16 residues. CDR1 and CDR2 (germline): ENHRY, SYGVKD. The CDR3, as DNA: TGTGCCATCAGCACAGAGGGACTAGCGGGGATGGAGACCCAGTACTTC. It is translated as CAISTEGLAGMETQYF.

In its sample, this clone was seen a few times. The chain couples TRBV2 to TRBJ2-7; no clear D gene. CDR1 is SNHLY, CDR2 FYNNEI, per germline. Trimming took 1 base from V and 7 from J, leaving 2 bases between them. The CDR3 covers 10 residues. CDR3 nucleotide sequence: TGTGCCAGCAGTGAAGGGGAGCAGTACTTC. As protein: CASSEGEQYF.

The count of this clone is one. The chain links TRBV6-5 to TRBJ2-7, with TRBD1 matching over 9 bases. There are 13 residues in the CDR3. CDR1 and CDR2 from the germline V gene are MNHEY and SVGAGI. V shed 8 bases and J 3 bases; nucleotides not matched to a gene: 5. The CDR3 loop is CASFGTGFYEQYF. CDR3 nucleotides: TGTGCCAGCTTCGGGACAGGGTTCTACGAGCAGTACTTC.

The chain joins TRBV10-3 to TRBJ1-6; D is perhaps TRBD1 (5 bases). Germline CDR1 ENHRY, CDR2 SYGVKD. V lost 0 bases and J lost 13, with 10 bases in between. The CDR3 extends over 13 amino acids. The CDR3 reads CAISESRERPLHF. The CDR3 region has the DNA TGTGCCATCAGTGAGTCCAGGGAACGGCCCCTCCACTTT.

The J gene is TRBJ2-3, the V gene TRBV10-3; 7 positions agree with TRBD2. This CDR3 contains 15 residues. With V trimmed by 3 bases and J by 1 base, 4 bases remained unmatched. Germline lookup yields CDR1 ENHRY and CDR2 SYGVKD. In DNA form, the CDR3 reads TGTGCCATCAGTGACGGACTAGGGGGCACAGATACGCAGTATTTT. Amino acid sequence: CAISDGLGGTDTQYF.

The CDR3 protein is CASSTQTGANYGYTF. CDR3 nucleotide sequence: TGCGCCAGCAGCACCCAAACAGGGGCGAACTATGGCTACACCTTC. The chain employs TRBV5-1 and TRBJ1-2; TRBD1 agrees at 7 bases. The CDR3 extends over 15 amino acids. Germline V CDR1 and CDR2: SGHRS, YFSETQ. V was pared by 4 bases and J by 2 bases, with 8 bases of the junction left unmatched.

As for this clone: Other DNA sequences within the sample encode an identical CDR3. V is TRBV4-3 and J is TRBJ1-4; 8 bases map to TRBD1. CDR3 length: 15 residues. V lost 0 bases to trimming and J lost 4 bases; unmatched junction nucleotides: 1. CDR1 and CDR2 from the germline V gene are LGHNA and YSLEER. DNA for the CDR3: TGCGCCAGCAGCCAAGAAGGACAGGGTAATGAAAAACTGTTTTTT. It specifies CASSQEGQGNEKLFF.

This chain links TRBV15 with TRBJ1-2, with TRBD1 matching over 9 bases. The germline V gene encodes CDR1 LNHNV and CDR2 YYDKDF (reference sequence). The V and J ends lost 4 bases and 2 bases, in that order; junction bases with no gene match: 5. This CDR3 has 15 residues. Written as DNA, the CDR3 is TGTGCCACCAGCAAGGGACAGGGTTCGAACTATGGCTACACCTTC. As protein: CATSKGQGSNYGYTF. Supplemented by reference TRBV15 and TRBJ1-2, the full variable domain reads DAMVIQNPRYQVTQFGKPVTLSCSQTLNHNVMYWYQQKSSQAPKLLFHYYDKDFNNEADTPDNFQSRRPNTSFCFLDIRSPGLGDTAMYLCATSKGQGSNYGYTFGSGTRLTVV.

The CDR3 DNA sequence: TGTGCCAGCAGCCCCGGGACGGGGAACACTGAAGCTTTCTTT. Protein sequence: CASSPGTGNTEAFF. The chain joins TRBV6-6 to TRBJ1-1, with D possibly matching TRBD1 (5 bases). Germline lookup yields CDR1 MNHNY and CDR2 SVGAGI (reference sequence). V was shortened by 6 bases and J by 1 base, with 12 bases between the two germline ends. The CDR3 length is 14 residues.

V gene TRBV11-1 combines with J gene TRBJ2-5; 11 nucleotides match TRBD1. The CDR3 sequence is 15 residues long. Germline loops: CDR1 SGHAT, CDR2 FQDESV (reference sequence). The V and J ends lost 3 bases and 6 bases, in that order; junction bases with no gene match: 6. As DNA, the CDR3 is TGTGCCAGCAGCTTTGGACAGGGGGCGAGGAAGACCCAGTACTTC. Residues: CASSFGQGARKTQYF.

V and J are TRBV19 and TRBJ2-1; either TRBD1 or TRBD2 may supply D (7 bases each). The V gene lost 4 bases and the J gene lost 7 bases, with 14 bases spanning the gap. The CDR3 is 14 residues long. Germline-derived CDR1 and CDR2 are LNHDA and SQIVND (reference sequence). CDR3 in amino acids: CASSTTGRGNEQFF. In DNA form, the CDR3 reads TGTGCCAGTAGTACGACAGGGCGGGGGAATGAGCAGTTCTTC.

The gene calls are TRBV6-5 and TRBJ2-1, with a tentative D call TRBD1 (6 bases). Germline V gene lookup returns CDR1 MNHEY and CDR2 SVGAGI. V was cut by 2 bases and J by 1 base, with 9 bases left in between. This CDR3 has 15 amino acids. CDR3 loop: CASSYRDISYNEQFF. In DNA form, the CDR3 reads TGTGCCAGCAGTTACCGGGACATTTCCTACAATGAGCAGTTCTTC.